This T cell receptor beta chain is from a study of identical twins. There are 13 residues in the CDR3. Germline loops: CDR1 SQVTM, CDR2 ANQGSEA. J lost 7 bases, V lost 6 bases, and 9 bases had no gene match. TCRdb re-analysed the 5' RACE reads in MiXCR, keeping a single row per CDR3 protein. The data show fewer than 350,000 distinct CDR3 sequences, about 8% seen once. The same specimen was also included in a second study, on yellow fever vaccine responses in identical twins.

The rearrangement links TRBV29-1 to TRBJ2-5; TRBD1 matches 9 bases. Sequenced material: memory (CD45RO+) T cells sorted from blood. This sequence was found in a woman between 18 and 30 years old in good health. CDR3 amino acids: CSVRGQGLGTQYF. CDR3 coding DNA: TGCAGCGTGCGGGGACAGGGCCTCGGGACCCAGTACTTC.